Shown below are 10 T cell receptor beta chains from a single sample sequenced in a study of shared clonotypes between healthy human individuals. CD45RO-negative CD8 cells positively selected for CCR7 made up the naive population, which excluded terminally differentiated effector memory CD45RA+ cells. Assay used: immunoSEQ multiplex PCR; TCRdb lists only in-frame clones, some missing. The sample holds hundreds of thousands of clones, around 95% seen once. The sample consisted of naive CD8+ T cells sorted from blood. The receptors stem from a woman aged 25 to 45 in good health.

CDR3 sequence reads: CASSFEDGEKLFF. The CDR3 coding sequence is TGTGCCAGCAGCTTTGAAGACGGAGAAAAACTGTTTTTT. This chain links TRBV9 with TRBJ1-4; D gene ambiguous. V gave up 4 bases and J gave up 8 bases, with 12 bases separating them. The CDR3 consists of 13 residues. Germline CDR1 SGDLS, CDR2 YYNGEE.

The rearrangement uses TRBV28 and TRBJ2-7; D gene ambiguous. CDR3 length equals 13 residues. Trimming pared 2 bases from V and 7 bases from J, leaving 12 bases between. The germline V gene encodes CDR1 MDHEN and CDR2 SYDVKM. The CDR3 DNA sequence: TGTGCCAGCAGTTTAGGTTGGGTCGCAGAGCAGTACTTC. Encoded protein: CASSLGWVAEQYF.

V usage is TRBV13 and J usage is TRBJ2-2; TRBD1 is a possible D gene (5 bases). The V and J ends lost 5 bases and 6 bases respectively, with 13 bases between them. Germline-derived CDR1 and CDR2 are PRHDT and FYEKMQ (reference sequence). This CDR3 is built from 14 residues. The DNA for the CDR3 is TGTGCCAGCAGCATTCAGGGATTGTCCGGGGAGCTGTTTTTT. This encodes CASSIQGLSGELFF. Looking up the rest from reference TRBV13 and TRBJ2-2 gives the full variable domain: AAGVIQSPRHLIKEKRETATLKCYPIPRHDTVYWYQQGPGQDPQFLISFYEKMQSDKGSIPDRFSAQQFSDYHSELNMSSLELGDSALYFCASSIQGLSGELFFGEGSRLTVL.

The DNA for the CDR3 is TGCAGCGTCGAGAGCACAGATACGCAGTATTTT. As protein: CSVESTDTQYF. The V call is TRBV29-1, the J call TRBJ2-3; no reliable D call. Germline CDR1 is SQVTM and CDR2 is ANQGSEA. The CDR3 extends over 11 amino acids. Trimming removed 6 bases at V and 0 bases at J, with 4 bases between.

The chain combines TRBV28 with TRBJ1-1; D might be TRBD1 (5 bases). The CDR3 is 15 amino acids. Germline V lookup: CDR1 MDHEN, CDR2 SYDVKM. Deletions cut 3 bases from V and 4 bases from J, with 15 bases between. The CDR3 DNA sequence: TGTGCCAGCAGTTTCCGGTTGGGGGTGGGCACTGAAGCTTTCTTT. This codes for CASSFRLGVGTEAFF.

Written as DNA, the CDR3 is TGTGCCAGCAGCTTGGAAGCTAGCATAATCTACGAGCAGTACTTC. This codes for CASSLEASIIYEQYF. The chain employs TRBV5-6 and TRBJ2-7; TRBD2 might be the D (5 bases). The V gene lost 0 bases and the J gene lost 3 bases, with 13 bases spanning the gap. This CDR3 is built from 15 residues. From germline, CDR1 is SGHDT and CDR2 YYEEEE.

The chain couples TRBV4-1 to TRBJ2-7, with 11 bases lining up with TRBD1. V trimming: 1 base; J trimming: 3 bases; junction bases outside the gene matches: 8. CDR1 is MGHRA and CDR2 is YSYEKL in the germline V gene. This CDR3 contains 17 residues. This CDR3 reads CASSQGTGGGRGYEQYF. CDR3 nucleotides: TGCGCCAGCAGCCAAGGGACAGGGGGCGGGAGAGGCTACGAGCAGTACTTC.

The table lists this clone with a count of one. V gene TRBV19 combines with J gene TRBJ2-7; D remains ambiguous. Between the trimmed V and J ends, which lost 1 base and 3 bases, there was a span of 13 bases. The CDR3 consists of 15 residues. Germline loops: CDR1 LNHDA, CDR2 SQIVND (reference sequence). CDR3 sequence reads: CASSIVDAAIYEQYF. The CDR3 nucleotides are TGTGCCAGTAGTATAGTCGATGCCGCGATCTACGAGCAGTACTTC.

The chain links TRBV9 to TRBJ2-3, with 8 bases aligning to TRBD2. In germline, CDR1 is SGDLS, CDR2 YYNGEE. V lost 3 bases to trimming and J lost 2 bases; unmatched junction nucleotides: 8. This CDR3 contains 16 residues. DNA for the CDR3: TGTGCCAGCAGCGGGAGTAGCGGGATGAACACAGATACGCAGTATTTT. It specifies CASSGSSGMNTDTQYF.

The V call is TRBV15, the J call TRBJ1-4; the D is unclear. Per the germline V gene, CDR1 is LNHNV and CDR2 is YYDKDF (reference sequence). There are 13 residues in the CDR3. V was cut by 3 bases and J by 6 bases, with 8 bases left in between. CDR3 in amino acids: CATSSPGDEKLFF. For the CDR3, the DNA is TGTGCCACCAGCAGTCCTGGGGATGAAAAACTGTTTTTT. The full variable domain, its missing parts supplied by reference TRBV15 and TRBJ1-4, is DAMVIQNPRYQVTQFGKPVTLSCSQTLNHNVMYWYQQKSSQAPKLLFHYYDKDFNNEADTPDNFQSRRPNTSFCFLDIRSPGLGDTAMYLCATSSPGDEKLFFGSGTQLSVL.